Each of the 10 T cell receptor beta chains below was sequenced from the same sample in a study of shared clonotypes between healthy human individuals (TCRdb year 2020). The library was made by the immunoSEQ multiplex PCR assay. Not all clones reach the TCRdb copy of this immuneACCESS table, which keeps in-frame sequences only. Checked studies attribute under half of the gap to unresolved V genes and leave the rest unexplained. The sample yields roughly 2.6 million clones; over 85% were counted once. The top ten clonotypes cover more than 0.12% of the sample. Sequencing input: naive CD4+ T cells sorted from blood. The sample's cell subset or site label, in plain terms: CD45RA+ positively selected. The source of these receptors is a man younger than 35 in good health.

This chain links TRBV9 with TRBJ2-7, with 10 bases identical to TRBD2. The ends lost 0 bases at V and 0 bases at J; junction bases unmatched: 3. Germline loops: CDR1 SGDLS, CDR2 YYNGEE. The CDR3 covers 16 residues. The chain's CDR3 is CASSVGLAGYSYEQYF. CDR3 in DNA: TGTGCCAGCAGCGTAGGACTAGCGGGTTACTCCTACGAGCAGTACTTC.

This clone was seen once. The rearrangement links TRBV7-9 to TRBJ2-1; 10 bases match TRBD1. The V gene end was trimmed by 4 bases and the J gene end by 5 bases; junction bases not matched to a gene: 2. Germline loops: CDR1 SEHNR, CDR2 FQNEAQ (reference sequence). CDR3 length: 14 amino acids. CDR3 bases: TGTGCCAGCAGCTCGGGACAGGGGCACAATGAGCAGTTCTTC. As protein: CASSSGQGHNEQFF.

This chain uses TRBV6-1 with TRBJ1-1, with 7 bases fitting TRBD1. This CDR3 region has 15 residues. The germline CDR1 and CDR2 sequences are MNHNS and SASEGT. V shed 5 bases, J shed 1 base, and the junction held 7 bases outside the gene matches. The chain's CDR3 is CASSLSYRGNTEAFF. The CDR3 nucleotides read TGTGCCAGCAGTCTCAGTTACAGGGGGAACACTGAAGCTTTCTTT.

The V call is TRBV5-6, the J call TRBJ1-6; the match to TRBD1 covers 9 bases. The length of the CDR3 is 15 residues. V lost 3 bases and J lost 14; bases outside the gene matches: 12. CDR1 SGHDT and CDR2 YYEEEE come from the germline V gene. The CDR3 bases are TGTGCCAGCAGCTGGCTTGGACAGGGGTCAAGGTCCCTCCACTTT. This codes for CASSWLGQGSRSLHF.

The chain couples TRBV9 to TRBJ1-2, with D perhaps matching TRBD1 (5 bases). Germline loops: CDR1 SGDLS, CDR2 YYNGEE. V lost 4 bases and J 0 bases, leaving 10 bases between the germline ends. This CDR3 comprises 14 residues. The CDR3 DNA reads as TGTGCCAGCAGCCCCGACAGCGCTAACTATGGCTACACCTTC. Its translation is CASSPDSANYGYTF.

With regard to this clone: Other DNA sequences in the same sample also yield this CDR3. The chain employs TRBV18 and TRBJ2-5, with D uncertain. The CDR3 covers 12 residues. The V gene's germline CDR1 is KGHSH and CDR2 LQKENI. V shed 2 bases and J shed 3 bases, with 4 bases lying between them. CDR3 bases: TGTGCCAGCTCACCAGTCGAAGAGACCCAGTACTTC. This encodes CASSPVEETQYF.

This chain uses TRBV11-3 with TRBJ2-7; tentatively, D is TRBD1 (5 bases). Trimming pared 4 bases from V and 3 bases from J, leaving 16 bases between. Germline values: CDR1 SGHNT, CDR2 YENEEA. The CDR3 extends over 15 amino acids. This CDR3 reads CASSSPFRVGYEQYF. As DNA, the CDR3 is TGTGCCAGCAGCTCTCCTTTCAGGGTAGGCTACGAGCAGTACTTC. Combining the CDR3 with reference TRBV11-3 and TRBJ2-7 gives the whole variable domain EAGVVQSPRYKIIEKKQPVAFWCNPISGHNTLYWYLQNLGQGPELLIRYENEEAVDDSQLPKDRFSAERLKGVDSTLKIQPAELGDSAVYLCASSSPFRVGYEQYFGPGTRLTVT.

The J gene is TRBJ2-7, the V gene TRBV7-9; D is perhaps TRBD1 (5 bases). V lost 5 bases to trimming and J lost 0 bases, with 14 bases between them. In germline, CDR1 is SEHNR, CDR2 FQNEAQ (reference sequence). The CDR3 has 15 amino acids. CDR3 bases: TGTGCCAGCAGCCGCCAGACAGTGAGCTCCTACGAGCAGTACTTC. It codes for CASSRQTVSSYEQYF.

The rearrangement uses TRBV27 and TRBJ2-2, with D possibly matching TRBD2 (7 bases). Deletions cut 8 bases from V and 5 bases from J, with 18 bases between. This CDR3 region has 15 residues. The germline V gene has CDR1 MNHEY and CDR2 SMNVEV (reference sequence). The CDR3 loop reads CASRRGASVTGELFF. The CDR3 region has the DNA TGTGCCAGCCGTCGGGGGGCTAGCGTTACCGGGGAGCTGTTTTTT.

The genes are TRBV4-1 and TRBJ2-7; TRBD1 agrees at 9 bases. The CDR3 totals 14 residues. V lost 4 bases and J lost 6; bases outside the gene matches: 7. Germline values: CDR1 MGHRA, CDR2 YSYEKL. CDR3 in DNA: TGCGCCAGCAGCCCTAGGGACAGGGAGGCCGAGCAGTACTTC. It encodes CASSPRDREAEQYF.